This T cell receptor (beta chain) was profiled in a study of blood T cell repertoires in COVID-19. In the original workflow: Amplifying reference gene primers gave estimates of nucleated cell counts. Libraries were prepared by immunoSEQ multiplex PCR; TCRdb keeps only in-frame clonotypes and omits some of them. V and J calls and clone size are copied from that table; D and trimming were computed from the DNA. Among 150,000 to 200,000 clones listed, over 75% were seen once. The germline V gene has CDR1 LGHNA and CDR2 YSLEER. Deletions cut 4 bases from V and 1 base from J, with 19 bases between. The CDR3 is made up of 17 amino acids.

The chain employs TRBV4-3 and TRBJ2-5; D is perhaps TRBD1 (7 bases). Sequencing was done on a sample of peripheral blood. The receptor comes from a man in his 70s who had recovered from COVID-19. The CDR3 sequence: CASSPGGAGTGQETQYF. Here the CDR3 DNA reads TGCGCCAGCAGCCCAGGGGGTGCGGGGACGGGCCAAGAGACCCAGTACTTC.